The rows below give T cell receptor beta chains drawn from one sample of a study of T cell repertoires in cytomegalovirus infection. TCRdb re-called the reads with MiXCR, one entry per CDR3 protein. The sample gives some 400,000 distinct CDR3 sequences, approximately 31% of which show up once; approximately 13% is in the top ten. The sample was PBMCs. These receptors were obtained from a human donor in good health (CMV status not recorded). Some clones in this sample may be carry-over from other donors' samples. Both conserved end residues are part of each CDR3. D genes are given only for firm matches. Size tells how often a clone was seen (once, few, many) or the class of an expanded clone, and some rows leave it out.

d_call j_call clone_size v_call cdr3_aa cdr3_nt
TRBD1 TRBJ1-4 - TRBV19 CASSMDRGEKLFF TGTGCCAGTAGTATGGACAGGGGTGAAAAACTGTTTTTT
- TRBJ2-3 few TRBV5-1 CASSLGTTTGNTQYF TGCGCCAGCAGCTTGGGGACAACTACCGGGAATACGCAGTATTTT
- TRBJ2-1 - TRBV24-1 CATSDFSRAGNEQFF TGTGCCACCAGTGATTTTTCCAGGGCAGGCAATGAGCAGTTCTTC
TRBD2 TRBJ2-1 - TRBV20-1 CSARARLAGTYNEQFF TGCAGTGCTAGAGCTCGACTAGCGGGGACCTACAATGAGCAGTTCTTC
- TRBJ2-3 - TRBV6-4 CASSDRGDPATDTQYF TGTGCCAGCAGTGACAGGGGGGATCCGGCCACAGATACGCAGTATTTT
TRBD1 TRBJ1-2 - TRBV20-1 CSAGLRTGQGYGYTF TGCAGTGCCGGACTAAGGACAGGGCAAGGCTATGGCTACACCTTC
- TRBJ1-1 once TRBV9 CASSVEGGSGPGTEAFF TGTGCCAGCAGCGTAGAGGGGGGCTCGGGTCCGGGCACTGAAGCTTTCTTT
- TRBJ2-7 - TRBV19 CASSISIGDIYEQYF TGTGCCAGTAGTATAAGTATAGGGGACATCTACGAGCAGTACTTC
- TRBJ2-3 - TRBV7-9 CASSSQSRDTDTQYF TGTGCCAGCAGCTCCCAATCCCGGGACACAGATACGCAGTATTTT
TRBD2 TRBJ2-3 many TRBV6-1 CASSTGTSGRDTQYF TGTGCCAGCAGTACCGGGACTAGCGGGAGAGATACGCAGTATTTT
- TRBJ1-1 - TRBV6-1 CASSPLQGATEAFF TGTGCCAGCAGTCCCTTACAGGGTGCCACTGAAGCTTTCTTT
- TRBJ2-7 once TRBV20-1 CSARGPRGPGEQYF TGCAGTGCTAGAGGCCCTCGGGGCCCGGGGGAGCAGTACTTC
- TRBJ1-4 - TRBV5-3 CASSLRGEKEKLFF TGTGCCAGCAGCTTGAGAGGGGAGAAGGAAAAACTGTTTTTT
- TRBJ2-7 once TRBV6-2/TRBV6-3 CASSYNSPGTASEQYF TGTGCCAGCAGTTACAATTCTCCCGGGACGGCGAGCGAGCAGTACTTC
- TRBJ1-1 few TRBV20-1 CSAPEEGLGTEAFF TGCAGTGCCCCAGAGGAGGGGCTGGGCACTGAAGCTTTCTTT
- TRBJ2-3 - TRBV2 CASNVRGGTDTQYF TGTGCCAGCAATGTCAGGGGCGGCACAGATACGCAGTATTTT
TRBD1 TRBJ2-2 few TRBV6-2/TRBV6-3 CASSTGTEDTGELFF TGTGCCAGCAGTACCGGGACAGAAGACACCGGGGAGCTGTTTTTT
TRBD2 TRBJ2-1 - TRBV7-6 CASSGETSGRARNYTEQFF TGTGCCAGCAGCGGGGAAACTAGCGGGAGGGCCCGAAACTACACTGAGCAGTTCTTC
- TRBJ1-2 many TRBV7-9 CASSLSWGAHVAGGYTF TGTGCCAGCAGCTTAAGTTGGGGGGCCCACGTCGCCGGTGGCTACACCTTC
- TRBJ1-5 - TRBV19 CASTAQEGSNQPQHF TGTGCCAGTACAGCACAGGAAGGAAGCAATCAGCCCCAGCATTTT
- TRBJ1-3 many TRBV7-6 CASSSNVRGVGNTIYF TGTGCCAGCAGTTCCAATGTCAGGGGAGTTGGAAACACCATATATTTT
- TRBJ2-7 few TRBV7-6 CAIPRQVSSYEQYF TGTGCCATCCCCCGGCAGGTGAGCTCCTACGAGCAGTACTTC
TRBD1 TRBJ2-3 - TRBV5-4 CASSRPGQGVGTDTQYF TGTGCCAGCAGCCGCCCGGGACAGGGGGTCGGCACAGATACGCAGTATTTT
- TRBJ1-3 many TRBV6-2/TRBV6-3 CASSPGTSGNTIYF TGTGCCAGCAGCCCCGGGACCTCTGGCAACACCATATATTTT
- TRBJ1-6 many TRBV27 CASSLPRGTGRDSPLHF TGTGCCAGCAGTTTGCCCCGGGGAACGGGGCGAGATTCACCCCTCCACTTT
- TRBJ1-2 - TRBV28 CASSLNPGVYGYTF TGTGCCAGCAGTTTAAATCCCGGGGTCTATGGCTACACCTTC
- TRBJ2-3 few TRBV28 CASNPTGPDTQYF TGTGCCAGCAATCCTACAGGGCCAGATACGCAGTATTTT
- TRBJ2-1 many TRBV4-2 CASREGTGINEQFF TGTGCCAGCAGAGAAGGGACTGGCATCAATGAGCAGTTCTTC
- TRBJ2-2 few TRBV5-1 CASSAGDANTGELFF TGCGCCAGCAGCGCCGGGGACGCGAACACCGGGGAGCTGTTTTTT
TRBD1 TRBJ2-7 few TRBV6-1 CAISSQDRVYEQYF TGTGCCATCTCCTCCCAGGACAGGGTCTACGAGCAGTACTTC
TRBD1 TRBJ2-3 few TRBV5-1 CASSSLTGGGTDTQYF TGCGCCAGCAGCTCTCTGACAGGGGGCGGCACAGATACGCAGTATTTT
TRBD1 TRBJ1-6 - TRBV4-1 CASSLTGGYNSPLHF TGCGCCAGCAGCCTGACAGGGGGCTATAATTCACCCCTCCACTTT
- TRBJ1-2 - TRBV11-2 CASSPNRVNLNYGYTF TGTGCCAGCAGCCCCAACCGGGTCAATCTTAACTATGGCTACACCTTC
TRBD1 TRBJ2-5 - TRBV27 CASSSIGTGEETQYF TGTGCCAGCAGTTCGATCGGGACAGGCGAAGAGACCCAGTACTTC
- TRBJ2-5 - TRBV6-5 CASSYSRGGRVETQYF TGTGCCAGCAGTTACTCGAGGGGCGGCAGGGTAGAGACCCAGTACTTC
TRBD1 TRBJ2-5 - TRBV9 CASSVDRYQETQYF TGTGCCAGCAGCGTGGACAGGTACCAAGAGACCCAGTACTTC
- TRBJ1-2 many TRBV12-3/TRBV12-4 CASSRSLYGYTF TGTGCCAGCAGCCGATCCCTCTATGGCTACACCTTC
- TRBJ1-2 - TRBV6-6 CASSYWQEEGYTF TGTGCCAGCAGTTACTGGCAGGAGGAGGGCTACACCTTC
- TRBJ2-5 - TRBV19 CASSMENQDTQYF TGTGCCAGTAGTATGGAGAACCAAGATACCCAGTACTTC
TRBD1 TRBJ2-5 - TRBV2 CASSESRTGGNQETQYF TGTGCCAGCAGTGAATCAAGGACAGGGGGCAACCAAGAGACCCAGTACTTC
TRBD1 TRBJ2-4 - TRBV24-1 CATSDFETTGTGGRKNIQYF TGTGCCACCAGTGATTTTGAGACCACCGGGACAGGGGGCCGCAAAAACATTCAGTACTTC
- TRBJ1-1 - TRBV19 CASSPQTGATEAFF TGTGCCAGTAGTCCGCAAACGGGGGCAACTGAAGCTTTCTTT
- TRBJ2-7 few TRBV28 CASSQTKTGDFSYEQYF TGTGCCAGCAGTCAGACAAAGACAGGAGACTTCTCCTACGAGCAGTACTTC
- TRBJ1-4 - TRBV12-3/TRBV12-4 CASRNWTTTNEKLFF TGTGCCAGCAGGAACTGGACAACAACTAATGAAAAACTGTTTTTT
- TRBJ2-1 many TRBV12-3/TRBV12-4 CASSIAETTNEQFF TGTGCCAGCAGTATAGCGGAGACGACCAATGAGCAGTTCTTC
- TRBJ1-1 - TRBV5-1 CASSLRVLGGNTEAFF TGCGCCAGCAGCCTCCGTGTGCTGGGGGGGAACACTGAAGCTTTCTTT
TRBD1 TRBJ1-2 - TRBV10-3 CAISEGTGHGYTF TGTGCCATCAGTGAAGGGACAGGGCATGGCTACACCTTC
- TRBJ2-3 - TRBV7-9 CASSPQARLSTDTQYF TGTGCCAGCAGCCCCCAGGCGAGGTTAAGCACAGATACGCAGTATTTT
- TRBJ2-7 many TRBV7-8 CASSLALGRTYEQYF TGTGCCAGCAGCTTAGCGCTGGGACGGACTTACGAGCAGTACTTC
- TRBJ1-1 - TRBV12-3/TRBV12-4 CASSSRTSGRRTVEAFF TGTGCCAGCAGTTCGCGGACGTCGGGGAGAAGGACGGTTGAAGCTTTCTTT
TRBD1 TRBJ1-2 few TRBV12-3/TRBV12-4 CASSRDSRSPDGYTF TGTGCCAGCAGTCGGGACAGCCGCTCGCCCGATGGCTACACCTTC
- TRBJ1-2 many TRBV10-3 CAISETSGNSNYGYTF TGTGCCATCAGTGAGACGTCAGGGAACTCTAACTATGGCTACACCTTC
TRBD2 TRBJ2-5 few TRBV7-3 CASSLKRETSGETQYF TGTGCCAGCAGCTTAAAAAGGGAGACTAGCGGAGAGACCCAGTACTTC
TRBD1 TRBJ1-5 - TRBV20-1 CSASPTGGMSNQPQHF TGCAGTGCTAGCCCGACAGGGGGCATGAGCAATCAGCCCCAGCATTTT